This TCR beta chain was retrieved from a study of regulatory T cells in long-lasting Graves disease. This CDR3 has 13 residues. The V end was cut by 4 bases, the J end by 4 bases, with 9 bases between. Germline values: CDR1 LGHDT, CDR2 YNNKEL (reference sequence). The time point here: newly diagnosed GD, antithyroid drugs for less than 3 months. RNA from PBMCs was the source of the TCR library. In Xi'an, China, an endocrinology department was the source of patients. Ten or more counts support this clonotype. iRepertoire HTBI primers and Arm-PCR of CDR3 regions built TCR beta libraries. Authors' processing steps: Identification across samples found more than 55 TRBV and 11 to 15 TRBJ segments. TCRdb re-analysed the multiplex PCR reads in MiXCR, keeping a single row per CDR3 protein. The authors' filters were not applied to this entry. The sample lists over 350,000 distinct CDR3 sequences; 14% were seen once.

The sample was also linked to a second study, of T cells in Graves' hyperthyroidism and ophthalmopathy.

The source of this sequence is a woman between 50 and 59 years old with Graves disease. Sequencing used peripheral blood mononuclear cells (PBMCs), obtained at new diagnosis, from a patient treated with antithyroid drugs. The V call is TRBV3-1, the J call TRBJ2-3; the D is unclear. As DNA, the CDR3 is TGTGCCAGCAGCCCCAGTGAAGCAGATACGCAGTATTTT. The encoded protein is CASSPSEADTQYF.